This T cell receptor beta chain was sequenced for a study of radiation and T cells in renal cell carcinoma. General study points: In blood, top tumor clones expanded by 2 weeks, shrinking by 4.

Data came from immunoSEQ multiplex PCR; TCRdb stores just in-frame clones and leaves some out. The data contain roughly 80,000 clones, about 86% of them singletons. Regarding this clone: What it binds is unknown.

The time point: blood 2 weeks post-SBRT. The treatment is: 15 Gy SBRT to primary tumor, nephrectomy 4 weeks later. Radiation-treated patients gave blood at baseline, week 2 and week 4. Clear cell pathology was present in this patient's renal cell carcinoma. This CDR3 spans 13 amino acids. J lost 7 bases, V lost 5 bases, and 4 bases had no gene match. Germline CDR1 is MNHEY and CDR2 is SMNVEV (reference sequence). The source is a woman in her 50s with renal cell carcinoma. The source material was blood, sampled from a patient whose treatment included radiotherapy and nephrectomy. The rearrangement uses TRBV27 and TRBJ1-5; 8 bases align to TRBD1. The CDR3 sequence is CASSGQGGQPQHF. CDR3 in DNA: TGTGCCAGCAGTGGACAGGGAGGGCAGCCCCAGCATTTT.